The sequence of this T cell receptor delta chain was determined in a study of Vδ1+ human thymocytes. RNA was extracted from the cells and then reverse transcribed. Pooled V-gene forward primers with one constant-region reverse primer generated the CDR3 amplicons by multiplex PCR. TCRdb re-called the multiplex PCR reads with CATT. This sample has some 73,000 delta-chain clones, with roughly a third found just once. The CDR3 sequence is 20 residues long. Germline CDR1 reads TSWWSYY; CDR2 reads QGS. The trim removed 4 bases at V and 2 bases at J, leaving 21 bases unmatched. Study-wide points: TRD repertoires were essentially private, unlike widely shared TRG clonotypes. In the thymus, TRG and TRD repertoires looked highly polyclonal with Gaussian CDR3 lengths. Unlike peripheral blood Vdelta1+ controls, thymic delta-chain sequences included about 20% Vdelta2 and few Vdelta3.

With respect to this clone: Its antigen is not identified.

Sequenced material: Vdelta1+ gamma-delta thymocytes from the thymus. As for subset: FACS-sorted CD3+ TCRalphabeta- TCRVdelta1+ TCRVdelta2- thymocytes. The chain is built from TRDV1 and TRDJ1; 8 bases map to TRDD3. The receptor was isolated from a boy less than two years old who had congenital heart surgery. The CDR3 sequence is CALGVGLPPGDTLTTDKLIF. CDR3 coding DNA: TGTGCTCTTGGGGTCGGCCTACCCCCCGGGGATACTCTAACAACCGATAAACTCATCTTT.